This T cell receptor (beta chain) was recorded in a study of OX40 agonist ivuxolimab in advanced cancers. The wider study: With a range of roughly 23 to 90, age averaged roughly 60 years, and about 82% were male. Earlier anti-PD-1, anti-PD-L1 or anti-CTLA-4 therapy was permitted; 30% to 45% had received some.

The CDR3 sequence is 16 residues long. Trimming took 8 bases from V and 7 from J; bases not matched to a gene: 15. Germline CDR1 SGHTA, CDR2 FQGTGA. About this clone itself: Its antigen remains unidentified.

General study findings and limits: At 0.1 to 3.0 mg/kg and by week 6, CD4+ and CD8+ T cells in the blood had expanded clonally.

The repertoire was sequenced with immunoSEQ multiplex PCR; TCRdb's copy has only in-frame clones and lacks some. The sample consists of around 56,000 clones, 82% of them appearing once. Specimen: CD4+ or CD8+ T cells sorted from blood, collected in a trial of the OX40 agonist ivuxolimab. This sequence originates from an adult with an advanced solid tumor such as melanoma, head and neck, liver or kidney cancer. This sequence joins TRBV7-3 and TRBJ2-1; 9 nucleotides align to TRBD2. DNA for the CDR3: TGTGCCAGCTCCCACAGGGGCGGGAGGGCCCTAAATGAGCAGTTCTTC. Encoded protein: CASSHRGGRALNEQFF.